The T cell receptor (beta chain) described here comes from a study of identical twins. TCRdb itself ran the 5' RACE reads through MiXCR, one entry per CDR3 protein. Counted here are 1.5 million to 2 million distinct CDR3 sequences, about 30% occurring once; the ten biggest clones make up about 0.27%. The CDR3 spans 13 residues. V lost 0 bases and J 10 bases, leaving 13 bases between the germline ends. Germline lookup yields CDR1 SGHDT and CDR2 YYEEEE. The sequenced sample was cord blood. The chain couples TRBV5-6 to TRBJ1-1; D is ambiguous. The TCR was taken from a newborn girl in good health. CDR3 residues: CASSLGLLEGAFF. The CDR3 DNA reads TGTGCCAGCAGCTTGGGACTCCTCGAGGGAGCTTTCTTT.